The clone carrying this T cell receptor (beta chain) occurred a few times. This CDR3 is built from 13 residues. Trimming took off 7 bases at V and 5 bases at J, with 12 bases between the two ends. MiXCR was run by TCRdb on the 5' RACE reads, yielding one entry per CDR3 protein. The table shows hundreds of thousands of distinct CDR3 sequences, with 15% to 20% occurring only once. The data were obtained in a study of identical twins. This sample also belongs to another study, concerning T cells expressing NK-cell markers.

The clonotype comes from a woman younger than 35 in good health. The chain recombines TRBV12-3 or TRBV12-4 with TRBJ2-1; D remains unclear. Source material: PBMCs. CDR3 sequence (DNA): TGTGCCAGCACGTTAATAGGGAACAATGAGCAGTTCTTC. Encoded protein: CASTLIGNNEQFF.